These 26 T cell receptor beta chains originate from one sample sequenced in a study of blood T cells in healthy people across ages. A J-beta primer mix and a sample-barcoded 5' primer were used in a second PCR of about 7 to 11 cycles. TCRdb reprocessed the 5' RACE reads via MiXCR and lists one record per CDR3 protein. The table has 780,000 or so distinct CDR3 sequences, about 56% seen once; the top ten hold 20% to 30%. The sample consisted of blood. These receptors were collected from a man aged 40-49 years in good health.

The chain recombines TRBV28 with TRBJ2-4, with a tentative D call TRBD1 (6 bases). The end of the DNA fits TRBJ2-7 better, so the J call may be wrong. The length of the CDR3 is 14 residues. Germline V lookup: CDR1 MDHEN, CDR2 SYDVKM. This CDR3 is CASSLQGHWGEQYF. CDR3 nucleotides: TGTGCCAGCAGTTTACAGGGACATTGGGGCGAGCAGTACTTC.

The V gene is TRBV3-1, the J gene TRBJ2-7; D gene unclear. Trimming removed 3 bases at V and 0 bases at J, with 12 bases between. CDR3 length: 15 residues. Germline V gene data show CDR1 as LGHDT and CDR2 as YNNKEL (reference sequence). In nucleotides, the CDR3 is TGTGCCAGCAGCCACACGGACGGAAACTCCTACGAGCAGTACTTC. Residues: CASSHTDGNSYEQYF.

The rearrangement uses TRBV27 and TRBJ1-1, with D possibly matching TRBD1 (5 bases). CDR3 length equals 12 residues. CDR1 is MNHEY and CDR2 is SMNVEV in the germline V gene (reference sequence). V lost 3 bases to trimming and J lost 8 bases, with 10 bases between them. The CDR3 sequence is CASSFSWGEAFF. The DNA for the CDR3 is TGTGCCAGCAGTTTTAGCTGGGGGGAAGCTTTCTTT.

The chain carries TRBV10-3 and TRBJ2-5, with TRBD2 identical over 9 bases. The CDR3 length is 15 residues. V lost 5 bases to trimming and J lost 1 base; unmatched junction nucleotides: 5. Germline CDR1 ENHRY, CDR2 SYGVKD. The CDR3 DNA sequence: TGTGCCATCAGTTCCGGGCGGGGGGGCCAAGAGACCCAGTACTTC. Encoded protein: CAISSGRGGQETQYF.

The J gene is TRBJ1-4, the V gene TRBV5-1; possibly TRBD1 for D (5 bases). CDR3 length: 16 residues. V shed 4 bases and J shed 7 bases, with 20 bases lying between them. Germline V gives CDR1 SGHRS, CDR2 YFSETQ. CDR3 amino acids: CASSPPAGQGAEKLFF. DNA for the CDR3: TGCGCCAGCAGCCCCCCCGCGGGGCAGGGCGCTGAAAAACTGTTTTTT.

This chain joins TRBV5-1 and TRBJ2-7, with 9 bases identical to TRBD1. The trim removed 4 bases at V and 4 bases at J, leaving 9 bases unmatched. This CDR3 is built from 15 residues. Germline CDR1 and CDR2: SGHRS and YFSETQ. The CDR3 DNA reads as TGCGCCAGCAGCCACACAGGGGGCGCGGTTTACGAGCAGTACTTC. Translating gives CASSHTGGAVYEQYF. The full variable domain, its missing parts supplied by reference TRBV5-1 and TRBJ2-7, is KAGVTQTPRYLIKTRGQQVTLSCSPISGHRSVSWYQQTPGQGLQFLFEYFSETQRNKGNFPGRFSGRQFSNSRSEMNVSTLELGDSALYLCASSHTGGAVYEQYFGPGTRLTVT.

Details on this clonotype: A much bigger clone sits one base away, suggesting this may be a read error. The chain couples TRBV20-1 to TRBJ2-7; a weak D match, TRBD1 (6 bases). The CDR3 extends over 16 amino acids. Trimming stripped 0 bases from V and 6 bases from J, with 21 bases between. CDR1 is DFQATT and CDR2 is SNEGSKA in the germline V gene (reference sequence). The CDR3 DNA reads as TGCAGTGCTAGAGATATGACTGAACAGGGCATAACCGAGCAGTACTTC. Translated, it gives CSARDMTEQGITEQYF.

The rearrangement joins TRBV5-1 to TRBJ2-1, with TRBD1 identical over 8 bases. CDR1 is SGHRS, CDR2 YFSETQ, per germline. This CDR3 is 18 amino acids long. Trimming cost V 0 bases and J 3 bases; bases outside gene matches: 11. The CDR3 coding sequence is TGCGCCAGCAGCTTGGGGGCCCCGACAGGGGAAGACTACAATGAGCAGTTCTTC. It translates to CASSLGAPTGEDYNEQFF.

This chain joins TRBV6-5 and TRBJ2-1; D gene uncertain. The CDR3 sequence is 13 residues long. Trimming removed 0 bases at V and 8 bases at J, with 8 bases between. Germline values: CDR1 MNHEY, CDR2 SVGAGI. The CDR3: CASSYSSSYEQFF. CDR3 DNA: TGTGCCAGCAGTTACTCGAGCTCGTATGAGCAGTTCTTC.

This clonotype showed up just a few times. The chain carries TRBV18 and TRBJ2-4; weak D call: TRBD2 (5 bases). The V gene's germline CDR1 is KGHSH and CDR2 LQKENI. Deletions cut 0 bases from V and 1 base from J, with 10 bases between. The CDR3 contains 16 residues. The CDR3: CASSPPRVGAKNIQYF. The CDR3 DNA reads TGTGCCAGCTCACCACCGCGGGTGGGTGCCAAAAACATTCAGTACTTC. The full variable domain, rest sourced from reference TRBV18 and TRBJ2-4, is NAGVMQNPRHLVRRRGQEARLRCSPMKGHSHVYWYRQLPEEGLKFMVYLQKENIIDESGMPKERFSAEFPKEGPSILRIQQVVRGDSAAYFCASSPPRVGAKNIQYFGAGTRLSVL.

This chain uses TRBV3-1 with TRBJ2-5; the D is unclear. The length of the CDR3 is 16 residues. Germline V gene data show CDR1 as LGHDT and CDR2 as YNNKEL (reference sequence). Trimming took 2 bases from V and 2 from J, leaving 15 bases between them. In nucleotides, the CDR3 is TGTGCCAGCAGCCAATGGCGGAGCGCGTATCAAGAGACCCAGTACTTC. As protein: CASSQWRSAYQETQYF.

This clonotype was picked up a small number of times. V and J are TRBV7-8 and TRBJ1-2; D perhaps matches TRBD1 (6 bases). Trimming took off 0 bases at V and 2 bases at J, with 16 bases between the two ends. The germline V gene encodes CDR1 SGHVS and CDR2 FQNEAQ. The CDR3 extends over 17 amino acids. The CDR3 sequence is CASSLATGTLLNYGYTF. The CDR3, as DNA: TGTGCCAGCAGCTTAGCAACCGGGACACTACTAAACTATGGCTACACCTTC.

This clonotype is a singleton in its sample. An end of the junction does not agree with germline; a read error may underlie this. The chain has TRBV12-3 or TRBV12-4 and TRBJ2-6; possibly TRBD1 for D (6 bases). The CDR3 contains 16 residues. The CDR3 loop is CASSLETGSGASVLTF. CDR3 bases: TGTGCCAGCAGTTTAGAGACAGGCTCTGGGGCCAGCGTCCTGACTTTC.

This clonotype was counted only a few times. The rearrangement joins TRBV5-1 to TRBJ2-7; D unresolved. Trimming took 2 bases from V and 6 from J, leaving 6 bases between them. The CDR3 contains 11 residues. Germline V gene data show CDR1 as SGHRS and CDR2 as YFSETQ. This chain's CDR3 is CASSFDFEQYF. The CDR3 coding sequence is TGCGCCAGCAGCTTTGACTTCGAGCAGTACTTC.

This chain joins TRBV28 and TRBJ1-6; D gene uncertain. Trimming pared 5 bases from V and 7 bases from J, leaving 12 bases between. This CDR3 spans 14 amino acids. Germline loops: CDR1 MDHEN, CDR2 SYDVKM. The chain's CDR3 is CASSPRFINSPLHF. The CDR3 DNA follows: TGTGCCAGCAGTCCCAGGTTTATCAATTCACCCCTCCACTTT.

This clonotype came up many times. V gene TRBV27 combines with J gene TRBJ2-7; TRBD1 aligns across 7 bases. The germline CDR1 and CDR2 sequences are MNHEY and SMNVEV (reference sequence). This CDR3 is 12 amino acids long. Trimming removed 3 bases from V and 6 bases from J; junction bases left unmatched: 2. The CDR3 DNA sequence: TGTGCCAGCAGTTTTTACAGGGGCGAGCAGTACTTC. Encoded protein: CASSFYRGEQYF.

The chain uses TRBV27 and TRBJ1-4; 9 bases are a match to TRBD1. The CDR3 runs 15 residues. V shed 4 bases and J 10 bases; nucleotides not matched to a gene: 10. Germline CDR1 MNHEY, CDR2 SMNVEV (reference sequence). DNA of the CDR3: TGTGCCAGCAGTTCATACCGGGACAGGGTTGTAAAACTGTTTTTT. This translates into CASSSYRDRVVKLFF.

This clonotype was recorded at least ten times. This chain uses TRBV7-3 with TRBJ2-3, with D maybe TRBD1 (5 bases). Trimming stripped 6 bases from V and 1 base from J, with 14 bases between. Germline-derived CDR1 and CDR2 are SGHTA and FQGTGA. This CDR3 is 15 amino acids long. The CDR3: CASSQGAVGTDTQYF. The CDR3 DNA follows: TGTGCCAGCAGTCAAGGGGCGGTAGGCACAGATACGCAGTATTTT.

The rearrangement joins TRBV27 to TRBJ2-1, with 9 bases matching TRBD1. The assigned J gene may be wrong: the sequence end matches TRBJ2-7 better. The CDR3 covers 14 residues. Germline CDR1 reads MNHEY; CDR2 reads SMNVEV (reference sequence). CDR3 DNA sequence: TGTGCCAGCAGCCGGGACAGGGCTCACAATGAGCAGTACTTC. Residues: CASSRDRAHNEQYF.

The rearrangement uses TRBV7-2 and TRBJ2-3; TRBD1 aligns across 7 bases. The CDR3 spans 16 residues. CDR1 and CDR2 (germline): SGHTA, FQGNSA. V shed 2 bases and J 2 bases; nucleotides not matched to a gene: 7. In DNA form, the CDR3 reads TGTGCCAGCAGCTTACGGCTGGGACAGAACACAGATACGCAGTATTTT. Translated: CASSLRLGQNTDTQYF.

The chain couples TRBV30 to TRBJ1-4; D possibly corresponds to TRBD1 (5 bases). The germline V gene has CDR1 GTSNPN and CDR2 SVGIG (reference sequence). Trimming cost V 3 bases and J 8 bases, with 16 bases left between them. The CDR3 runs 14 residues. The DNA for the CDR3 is TGTGCCTGGAGAGGCAGGGAAGCAGGGGAAAAACTGTTTTTT. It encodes CAWRGREAGEKLFF.

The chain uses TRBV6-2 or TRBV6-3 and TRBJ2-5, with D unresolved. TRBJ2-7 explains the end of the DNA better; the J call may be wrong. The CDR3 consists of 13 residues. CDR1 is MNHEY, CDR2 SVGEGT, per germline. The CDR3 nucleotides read TGTGCCAGCAGTTACTCACAGTACTACGAGCAGTACTTC. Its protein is CASSYSQYYEQYF.

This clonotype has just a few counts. In nucleotides, the CDR3 is TGTGCCAGCAGCTTACTGGCTAGCGGGGACCAAGAGACCCAGTACTTC. This codes for CASSLLASGDQETQYF. This chain links TRBV7-3 with TRBJ2-5; 9 bases map to TRBD2. CDR3 length equals 16 residues. V shed 2 bases and J 0 bases; nucleotides not matched to a gene: 4. Germline V lookup: CDR1 SGHTA, CDR2 FQGTGA.

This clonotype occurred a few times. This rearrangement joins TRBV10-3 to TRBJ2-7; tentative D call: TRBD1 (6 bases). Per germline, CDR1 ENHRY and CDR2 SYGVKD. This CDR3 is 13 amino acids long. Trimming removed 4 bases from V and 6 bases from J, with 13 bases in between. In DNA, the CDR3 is TGTGCCATCAGTGGGAGGACAGCCTCCGAGCAGTACTTC. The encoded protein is CAISGRTASEQYF.

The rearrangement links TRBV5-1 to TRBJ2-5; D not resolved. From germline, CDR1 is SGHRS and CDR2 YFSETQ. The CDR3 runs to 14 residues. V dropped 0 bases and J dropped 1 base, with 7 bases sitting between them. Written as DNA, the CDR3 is TGCGCCAGCAGCTTGGTTTCACCCCAAGAGACCCAGTACTTC. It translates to CASSLVSPQETQYF.

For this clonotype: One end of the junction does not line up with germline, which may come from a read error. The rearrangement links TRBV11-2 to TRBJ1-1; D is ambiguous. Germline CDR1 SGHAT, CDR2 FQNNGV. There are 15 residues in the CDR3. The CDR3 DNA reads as TGTGTCAGCAGCTCAAGCAGGTTGCCAAGCACTGAAGCTTTCTTT. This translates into CVSSSSRLPSTEAFF.